Listed below are T cell receptor beta chains from one sample, sequenced in a study of T cell responses to AZD1222 COVID-19 vaccine. Assay used: immunoSEQ multiplex PCR; TCRdb lists only in-frame clones, some missing. The table lists roughly 170,000 clones, 87% of them singletons. This specimen was peripheral blood, taken on day 0 of AZD1222 vaccination. Receptor source: an adult in good health. Each CDR3 is given with its conserved first and last residue. The D gene is left open where the match is weak. The size entry is marked missing in some rows and otherwise reads once, few, many or a size class.

>TRBV11-2|TRBJ2-2|.|.
TGTGCCAGCAGCTTTATAGCCTTGGAGACCGGGGAGCTGTTTTTT
CASSFIALETGELFF
>TRBV6-5|TRBJ2-7|.|TRBD1
TGTGCCAGCAGTTGGGGACAGGGGGCTTCCTACGAGCAGTACTTC
CASSWGQGASYEQYF
>TRBV11-3|TRBJ2-3|.|.
TGTGCCAGCCGAGCGGGCCGGACAGATACGCAGTATTTT
CASRAGRTDTQYF
>TRBV10-2|TRBJ2-5|.|TRBD2
TGCGCCAGCACCCGGGAGGGGCAGGGGATGAAGGAGACCCAGTACTTC
CASTREGQGMKETQYF
>TRBV6-5|TRBJ2-1|.|TRBD1
TGTGCCACCTCCCGGGACAGACCCTTCAATGAGCAGTTCTTC
CATSRDRPFNEQFF
>TRBV19|TRBJ2-7|.|.
TGTGCCAGTAAAGTAGGGGTGGGAGAGTCCTACGAGCAGTACTTC
CASKVGVGESYEQYF
>TRBV27|TRBJ2-7|.|TRBD2
TGTGCCAGCAGTTTAGTAGGGACTAGCGAAACCTACGAGCAGTACTTC
CASSLVGTSETYEQYF
>TRBV18|TRBJ1-2|.|.
TGTGCCAGCTCACGCAGGGAGGAGGGCTACACCTTC
CASSRREEGYTF
>TRBV6-5|TRBJ2-7|.|.
TGTGCCAGCAGAGGGGGACACAGCTACGAGCAGTACTTC
CASRGGHSYEQYF
>TRBV6-5|TRBJ1-5|.|.
TGTGCCTCGAGGGGGATGGTTAATCAGCCCCAGCATTTT
CASRGMVNQPQHF
>TRBV4-2|TRBJ1-4|.|.
TGTGCCAGCAGCCGACGACTAGCTCAGGAGGTTGAAAAACTGTTTTTT
CASSRRLAQEVEKLFF
>TRBV30|TRBJ2-7|.|.
TGTGCCTGGAGTACCCTCGGACTGGACTACGAGCAGTACTTC
CAWSTLGLDYEQYF
>TRBV15|TRBJ1-2|few|.
TGTGCCACCAGCAGAGACCCCTCGATAGGCTACACCTTC
CATSRDPSIGYTF
>TRBV18|TRBJ1-6|.|.
TGTGCCAGCTCACCCTCCCGGGGATCACCCCTCCACTTT
CASSPSRGSPLHF
>TRBV27|TRBJ2-1|.|.
TGTGCCAGCAGTTTATCGTTGCTGACCTACAATGAGCAGTTCTTC
CASSLSLLTYNEQFF
>TRBV9|TRBJ2-7|.|.
TGTGCCAGCAGCGTTGACTATACTGGCTCCTACGAGCAGTACTTC
CASSVDYTGSYEQYF
>TRBV6-5|TRBJ1-1|once|TRBD1
TGTGCCAGCAGTTACTCGAGGGACAGGGGTTCTGAAGCTTTCTTT
CASSYSRDRGSEAFF
>TRBV11-3|TRBJ1-5|.|.
TGTGCCAGCAGCTCCGCGGAGGGTCGGTCGAGCAATCAGCCCCAGCATTTT
CASSSAEGRSSNQPQHF
>TRBV7-2|TRBJ2-2|.|.
TGTGCCAGCAGCTTGGAGCGGACAACCGGGGAGCTGTTTTTT
CASSLERTTGELFF
>TRBV6-6|TRBJ2-2|once|TRBD1
TGTGCCAGCAGTCCCCCGGGACAGTGGGGGCCCGGGGCCGGGGAGCTGTTTTTT
CASSPPGQWGPGAGELFF
>TRBV2|TRBJ1-5|.|.
TGTGCCAGCGGGAGGGACGGCCAATTCTCTCCCCAGCATTTT
CASGRDGQFSPQHF
>TRBV7-2|TRBJ2-3|.|TRBD2
TGTGCCAGCAGCTCCCGCGGGGCTAGCGGGAGACTTGATACGCAGTATTTT
CASSSRGASGRLDTQYF
>TRBV19|TRBJ2-1|.|TRBD2
TGTGCCAGTAGTGGGGGACTAGCGGGCTACAATGAGCAGTTCTTC
CASSGGLAGYNEQFF
>TRBV5-1|TRBJ1-4|.|.
TGCGCCAGCAGAGGGCAGCTTAATGAAAAACTGTTTTTT
CASRGQLNEKLFF
>TRBV18|TRBJ1-2|.|.
TGTGCCAGCTCACCAAAGGGTATTGACTATGGCTACACCTTC
CASSPKGIDYGYTF
>TRBV3-1/TRBV3-2|TRBJ2-7|once|TRBD1
TGTGCCAGCAGCCACCAGGTAGGGACAGGGGGTCGGTACGAGCAGTACTTC
CASSHQVGTGGRYEQYF
>TRBV11-2|TRBJ2-1|once|TRBD2
TGTGCCAGCAGCCTTAGCGGGAGTCGGGGCAATGAGCAGTTCTTC
CASSLSGSRGNEQFF
>TRBV19|TRBJ2-2|once|.
TGTGCCAGTAGTATAGATGGGTTTTCGAACACCGGGGAGCTGTTTTTT
CASSIDGFSNTGELFF
>TRBV11-2|TRBJ2-3|.|TRBD2
TGTGCCAGCAGCACCTATAGCGGGAGCAGTACAGATACGCAGTATTTT
CASSTYSGSSTDTQYF
>TRBV28|TRBJ2-5|.|.
TGTGCCAGCAGTTTTGGAGGGGTGGGAGAGACCCAGTACTTC
CASSFGGVGETQYF
>TRBV6-2/TRBV6-3|TRBJ2-7|.|.
TGTGCCAGCAGTTACCCACACTCATACAACTACGAGCAGTACTTC
CASSYPHSYNYEQYF
>TRBV28|TRBJ1-5|.|.
TGTGCCAGCAGTGCCTATACTCCCGGGACATGGGGCAATCAGCCCCAGCATTTT
CASSAYTPGTWGNQPQHF
>TRBV6-2/TRBV6-3|TRBJ1-1|few|.
TGTGCCAGCAGTTCGTCAGTCCCCCCTGAAGCTTTCTTT
CASSSSVPPEAFF
>TRBV9|TRBJ1-1|.|.
TGTGCCAGCAGCGTGGGCAGGAACACTGAAGCTTTCTTT
CASSVGRNTEAFF
>TRBV6-5|TRBJ1-2|.|.
TGTGCCAGCAGTTCTGCCGGGCCCCCGGACATTGGCTACACCTTC
CASSSAGPPDIGYTF
>TRBV7-9|TRBJ1-6|.|.
TGTGCCAGCACCACTCCCGGGGAGCACAATTCACCCCTCCACTTT
CASTTPGEHNSPLHF
>TRBV7-2|TRBJ1-2|.|.
TGTGCCAGCAGCCCGGGGCCGGCCGGGGTCTATGGCTACACCTTC
CASSPGPAGVYGYTF
>TRBV5-1|TRBJ2-3|.|.
TGCGCCAGCAGCTTGGGAGGGCCAGGGACAGATACGCAGTATTTT
CASSLGGPGTDTQYF
>TRBV6-5|TRBJ2-5|.|.
TGTGCCAGCAGTTACTCGTTCGGACTCCAAGAGACCCAGTACTTC
CASSYSFGLQETQYF
>TRBV9|TRBJ2-3|few|TRBD2
TGTGCCAGCAGCGGGGGACTAGCGGGAGGGAGAACAGATACGCAGTATTTT
CASSGGLAGGRTDTQYF
>TRBV6-1|TRBJ2-7|.|.
TGTGCCAGCAGAGCCTCCGGGACAAGCTACGAGCAGTACTTC
CASRASGTSYEQYF
>TRBV29-1|TRBJ2-2|.|.
TGCATGACTTTAGGCGGAAGGGGCGCCACCGGGGAGCTGTTTTTT
CMTLGGRGATGELFF